This T cell receptor (beta chain) appears in the sequencing data of a study of CD8 T cells in Susac syndrome (dated by TCRdb to between 2019 and 2020). For the wider study: The study used repertoire sequencing to test whether antigen drove CD8+ T cell activation and differentiation in Susac syndrome. The research as a whole found: The study acknowledged that relatively few individuals were included in the TCR sequencing and HLA analysis.

Peripheral blood CD8+ and CD4+ T cells from healthy donors, Susac syndrome patients and multiple sclerosis patients were profiled by high-throughput TCR beta sequencing. Treatment-naive patients with stable or active relapsing-remitting disease fulfilling revised McDonald criteria were used as multiple sclerosis controls. Bulk CD8+ and CD4+ T cells were purified by magnetic negative isolation, while CD8+ TEMRA cells were enriched using FACS. Blood was drawn into EDTA tubes, processed within 24 hours, and PBMCs were isolated by density gradient centrifugation. PBMCs intended for TCR sequencing were cryopreserved in liquid nitrogen and were subsequently thawed in a 37 degrees C water bath. Purity of sorted or isolated CD4+, CD8+ and CD8+ TEMRA cells was at least 90%. CDR1 is given as LNHNV and CDR2 as YYDKDF, both from the germline V gene (reference sequence). Including cysteine and phenylalanine, the CDR3 has 14 amino acids. The entry retains the CDR3 DNA only, 42 bases that are in frame from base 1. Trimming leaves V shorter by 8 bases and J shorter by 6 bases, with the junction holding 8 bases beyond the gene matches.

As for this clonotype: Its antigen is still unknown. No clone much larger than this one lies a single base away; base qualities are absent.

RNA was extracted using the RNeasy kit, and roughly 0.5 to 1 microgram was reverse transcribed with random hexamers. The immunoSEQ multiplex PCR assay, which covers 54 Vbeta and 13 Jbeta segments, was used to amplify TCR beta CDR3 regions. PCR amplification bias was corrected by using a synthetic template baseline for primer optimization and computational correction. The study's own analysis went as follows. Reads were annotated to V, D and J genes according to IMGT and were analyzed with immunoSEQ Analyzer, with only productive sequences retained. Clonality was calculated as one minus the Shannon entropy normalized by log2 of the number of productive unique sequences. For each patient and control, public and private clones were evaluated among the 100 most prevalent clones. A clone was defined as Susac-specific if it was absent from the healthy and MS cohorts, from approximately 980 published viral clones and from other ImmuneACCESS disease sequences. TCRdb reanalyzed the raw reads on its own, using fastp at Q25 for trimming and MiXCR for clone calling, and kept in-frame beta chains. Identical CDR3 protein sequences are pooled into one entry, listed with their most common genes and DNA. Clone size and V and J calls follow TCRdb, not the original study. In this sample the table shows about 130,000 distinct CDR3 sequences, about 94% of which occur a single time. The ten largest account for 0.1% to 0.15% of the sample.

The sequenced material came from CD4+ T cells from PBMCs. The receptor chain draws on TRBV15 and TRBJ2-1; TRBD1 matches 9 bases in the middle. The clonotype originates from a human donor with multiple sclerosis. Read as DNA, the sequence is TGTGCCACCGGACGTGCGGGACAGGGCAATGAGCAGTTCTTC. Translated, this gives CATGRAGQGNEQFF.